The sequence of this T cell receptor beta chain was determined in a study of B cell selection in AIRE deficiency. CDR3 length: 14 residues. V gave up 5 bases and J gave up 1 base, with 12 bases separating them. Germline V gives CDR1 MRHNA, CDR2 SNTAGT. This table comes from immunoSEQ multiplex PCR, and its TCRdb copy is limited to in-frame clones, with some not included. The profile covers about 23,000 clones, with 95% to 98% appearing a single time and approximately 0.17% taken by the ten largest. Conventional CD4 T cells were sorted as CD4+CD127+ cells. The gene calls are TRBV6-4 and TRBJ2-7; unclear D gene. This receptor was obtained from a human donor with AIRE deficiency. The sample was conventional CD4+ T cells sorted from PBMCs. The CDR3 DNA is TGTGCCAGCAGTCCCTCCCTACAGTCCTACGAGCAGTACTTC. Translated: CASSPSLQSYEQYF.